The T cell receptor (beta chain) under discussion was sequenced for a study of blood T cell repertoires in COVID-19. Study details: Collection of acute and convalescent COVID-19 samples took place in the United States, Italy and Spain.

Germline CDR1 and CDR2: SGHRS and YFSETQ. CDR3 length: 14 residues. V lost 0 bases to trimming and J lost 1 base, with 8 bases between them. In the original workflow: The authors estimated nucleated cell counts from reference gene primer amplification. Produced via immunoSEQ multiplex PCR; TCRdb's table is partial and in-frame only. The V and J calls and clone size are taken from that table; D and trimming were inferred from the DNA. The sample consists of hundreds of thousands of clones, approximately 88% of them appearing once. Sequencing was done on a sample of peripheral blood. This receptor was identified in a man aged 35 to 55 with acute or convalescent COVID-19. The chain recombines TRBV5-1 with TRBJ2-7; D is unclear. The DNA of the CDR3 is TGCGCCAGCAGCTTGGATGGCGGATCCTACGAGCAGTACTTC. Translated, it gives CASSLDGGSYEQYF.